The 8 T cell receptor beta chains given below trace back to one sample, sequenced in a study of T cell changes during pregnancy in multiple sclerosis (dated by TCRdb to between 2017 and 2020). Library construction relied on the immunoSEQ multiplex PCR assay. The immuneACCESS repertoire file appears here via TCRdb, limited to in-frame rearrangements. These files lack a portion of the clones; in checked studies, under half of the deficit traces to unresolved V genes, and the cause of the others is not known. Within this sample are fewer than 70,000 clones, with roughly 94% of them counted one time only. Jointly, the top ten make up roughly 3.5% of the sample. Sample: CD8+ T cells from peripheral blood mononuclear cells, taken in the third trimester of pregnancy. These receptors originate from a female donor with multiple sclerosis, enrolled in a pregnancy study.

The chain carries TRBV19 and TRBJ2-1, with D tentatively TRBD2 (5 bases). Germline CDR1 reads LNHDA; CDR2 reads SQIVND (reference sequence). V was pared by 7 bases and J by 2 bases, with 12 bases between. The CDR3 is 14 residues long. The CDR3 here is CASMELGAYNEQFF. The DNA for the CDR3 is TGTGCCAGTATGGAACTAGGCGCCTACAATGAGCAGTTCTTC.

V gene TRBV28 combines with J gene TRBJ1-1; D may be TRBD1 (6 bases). This CDR3 comprises 13 residues. Germline V gene sequence: CDR1 MDHEN, CDR2 SYDVKM. Trimming removed 5 bases from V and 3 bases from J, with 10 bases in between. Here the CDR3 DNA reads TGTGCCAGCAGTAAACAGGGATACACTGAAGCTTTCTTT. Translation gives CASSKQGYTEAFF.

This clone was detected a few times. This rearrangement joins TRBV19 to TRBJ2-7; 10 bases align to TRBD1. The length of the CDR3 is 16 residues. CDR1 LNHDA and CDR2 SQIVND come from the germline V gene (reference sequence). The V segment lost 6 bases and the J segment 3 bases; nucleotides outside the gene matches: 11. The CDR3 is CASSLARDRGIYEQYF. CDR3 nucleotides: TGTGCCAGTAGCCTCGCCCGGGACAGGGGAATCTACGAGCAGTACTTC.

This sequence joins TRBV19 and TRBJ2-1, with 9 bases aligning to TRBD1. J was trimmed by 1 base and V by 7 bases; bases with no gene match: 5. From germline, CDR1 is LNHDA and CDR2 SQIVND (reference sequence). The CDR3 extends over 15 amino acids. The DNA for the CDR3 is TGTGCCAGTACCCTGGACAGGGGTTCCTACAATGAGCAGTTCTTC. This gives the protein CASTLDRGSYNEQFF.

The V call is TRBV7-2, the J call TRBJ2-1, with 10 bases lining up with TRBD1. Trimming took 5 bases from V and 7 from J; bases not matched to a gene: 11. This CDR3 has 16 amino acids. Germline V gene lookup returns CDR1 SGHTA and CDR2 FQGNSA. The CDR3 protein is CASSHRTGGILNEQFF. DNA for the CDR3: TGTGCCAGCAGCCACCGGACAGGGGGTATATTAAATGAGCAGTTCTTC.

This chain links TRBV6-1 with TRBJ2-1; no definite D call. This CDR3 region has 14 residues. Trimming removed 2 bases from V and 8 bases from J, with 13 bases in between. Germline loops: CDR1 MNHNS, CDR2 SASEGT. CDR3 sequence reads: CASSEFGQVDEQFF. The CDR3 region has the DNA TGTGCCAGCAGTGAATTTGGGCAGGTTGATGAGCAGTTCTTC.

CDR3 sequence (DNA): TGTGCCAGCAGTTCCTGGACAGGGAACACCGGGGAGCTGTTTTTT. Translated: CASSSWTGNTGELFF. The V call is TRBV11-1, the J call TRBJ2-2; 7 positions match TRBD1. The CDR3 loop spans 15 amino acids. Germline CDR1 is SGHAT and CDR2 is FQDESV (reference sequence). Trimming removed 6 bases from V and 1 base from J; junction bases left unmatched: 5.

The chain employs TRBV6-5 and TRBJ2-1; D might be TRBD2 (7 bases). V shed 7 bases and J shed 8 bases, with 18 bases lying between them. Germline assignment: CDR1 MNHEY and CDR2 SVGAGI. The CDR3 is made up of 14 amino acids. CDR3 protein: CASISHRGAYEQFF. The CDR3 DNA reads as TGTGCCAGCATCTCCCACCGGGGGGCTTATGAGCAGTTCTTC.